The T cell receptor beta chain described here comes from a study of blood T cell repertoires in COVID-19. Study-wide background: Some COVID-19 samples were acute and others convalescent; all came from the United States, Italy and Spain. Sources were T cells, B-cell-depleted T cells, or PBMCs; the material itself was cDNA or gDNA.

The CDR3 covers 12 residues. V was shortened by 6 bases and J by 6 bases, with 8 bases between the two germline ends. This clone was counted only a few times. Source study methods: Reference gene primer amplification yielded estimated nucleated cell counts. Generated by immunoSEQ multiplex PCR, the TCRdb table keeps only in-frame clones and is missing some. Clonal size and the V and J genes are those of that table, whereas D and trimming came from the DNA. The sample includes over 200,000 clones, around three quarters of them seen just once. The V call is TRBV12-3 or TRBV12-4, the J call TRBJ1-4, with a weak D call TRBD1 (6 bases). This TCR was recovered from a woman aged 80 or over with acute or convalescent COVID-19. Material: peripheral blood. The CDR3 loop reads CASRQGYEKLFF. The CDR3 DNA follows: TGTGCCAGCAGACAGGGCTATGAAAAACTGTTTTTT.